Included here is one T cell receptor (beta chain) sequence, with context. Per the study methods: For nucleated cells, counts were estimated from reference gene primer amplification. The repertoire was sequenced with immunoSEQ multiplex PCR; TCRdb's copy has only in-frame clones and lacks some. V, J and clone size reflect that table, while D and trimming were determined from the DNA. The sample holds 85,000 to 120,000 clones, about 82% seen once. This entry is derived from a study of blood T cell repertoires in COVID-19. Study at large: From the United States, Italy and Spain came samples of acute and convalescent COVID-19. Sample material is recorded as cDNA or gDNA derived from T cells, B-cell-depleted T cells, or PBMCs.

Trimming took off 4 bases at V and 1 base at J, with 11 bases between the two ends. This CDR3 is built from 15 residues. Germline CDR1 SGHRS, CDR2 YFSETQ. Followed over time, Seattle patients had been enrolled while infection was active. The sample taken for sequencing was peripheral blood. The receptor was isolated from an older man with COVID-19, enrolled during active disease. This chain joins TRBV5-1 and TRBJ1-4, with D possibly TRBD1 on 6 matching bases. CDR3 sequence: CASSPRGGTNEKLFF. DNA of the CDR3: TGCGCCAGCAGCCCTAGAGGGGGAACTAATGAAAAACTGTTTTTT. Together with reference TRBV5-1 and TRBJ1-4, the CDR3 gives the full variable domain: KAGVTQTPRYLIKTRGQQVTLSCSPISGHRSVSWYQQTPGQGLQFLFEYFSETQRNKGNFPGRFSGRQFSNSRSEMNVSTLELGDSALYLCASSPRGGTNEKLFFGSGTQLSVL.